A single sample gave rise to the 6 T cell receptor beta chains below, sequenced in a study of T cell responses to AZD1222 COVID-19 vaccine. Sequenced by immunoSEQ multiplex PCR; TCRdb stores in-frame clones only, minus some. Found here are 95,000 to 130,000 clones, roughly 88% of them singletons; the top ten hold 3.9%. Specimen: peripheral blood, collected on day 0 of MenACWY control vaccination. These receptor sequences come from an adult in good health.

This clone was recorded only once. This chain links TRBV5-1 with TRBJ2-5, with TRBD1 identical over 7 bases. Per the germline V gene, CDR1 is SGHRS and CDR2 is YFSETQ. V lost 2 bases, J lost 5 bases, and 12 bases stayed unmatched. CDR3 size: 16 residues. The CDR3 here is CASSFPDRFALETQYF. CDR3 nucleotides: TGCGCCAGCAGCTTCCCGGACAGGTTCGCCCTTGAGACCCAGTACTTC.

The chain recombines TRBV11-2 with TRBJ2-7, with 7 bases lining up with TRBD1. Germline V gene sequence: CDR1 SGHAT, CDR2 FQNNGV. The ends lost 5 bases at V and 3 bases at J; junction bases unmatched: 10. The CDR3 has 15 amino acids. CDR3 in amino acids: CASSTRQGEVYEQYF. The DNA of the CDR3 is TGTGCCAGCAGCACTCGACAGGGAGAGGTCTACGAGCAGTACTTC.

This clone showed up just a few times. This chain links TRBV6-1 with TRBJ1-4; 7 bases match TRBD1. CDR3 length: 15 residues. Per the germline V gene, CDR1 is MNHNS and CDR2 is SASEGT. V shed 0 bases, J shed 8 bases, and the junction held 6 bases outside the gene matches. This CDR3 reads CASSEAWQGGEKLFF. The CDR3 DNA sequence: TGTGCCAGCAGTGAAGCGTGGCAGGGGGGAGAAAAACTGTTTTTT.

The chain recombines TRBV10-3 with TRBJ2-6; D might be TRBD2 (6 bases). The germline CDR1 and CDR2 sequences are ENHRY and SYGVKD. Trimming pared 7 bases from V and 0 bases from J, leaving 10 bases between. The CDR3 covers 15 residues. In DNA, the CDR3 is TGTGCCATCAAGGACTACAACTCTGGGGCCAACGTCCTGACTTTC. Amino acid sequence: CAIKDYNSGANVLTF.

The chain recombines TRBV6-2 or TRBV6-3 with TRBJ2-4; no reliable D call. Germline CDR1 reads MNHEY; CDR2 reads SVGEGT. This CDR3 comprises 12 residues. V dropped 0 bases and J dropped 10 bases, with 7 bases sitting between them. The CDR3 here is CASSYSNRIQYF. CDR3 bases: TGTGCCAGCAGTTACTCGAACCGAATTCAGTACTTC.

The chain joins TRBV7-2 to TRBJ1-1; no firm D call. Trimming stripped 6 bases from V and 1 base from J, with 9 bases between. The CDR3 extends over 13 amino acids. Germline-derived CDR1 and CDR2 are SGHTA and FQGNSA. As DNA, the CDR3 is TGTGCCAGCAGTTATCAGAGGAACACTGAAGCTTTCTTT. It encodes CASSYQRNTEAFF.